The entry below describes one T cell receptor beta chain. Antigen: not known. The length of the CDR3 is 16 residues. The germline gives CDR1 SGHTA, CDR2 FQGTGA. V lost 0 bases and J 0 bases, leaving 8 bases between the germline ends. This sample was taken from a study of T-cell memory formation after mild COVID-19. Study-wide context: The two donors had largely donor-specific TCR clusters. Study outcomes and limitations: That cross-reactive memory joined was suggested by some responding clones appearing in pre-infection memory.

Constant-segment primers were used for 5'RACE, and the resulting TCR alpha and TCR beta cDNA libraries carried sample barcodes and UMIs. MiXCR was run by TCRdb on the 5' RACE reads, yielding one entry per CDR3 protein. The sample contains fewer than 450,000 distinct CDR3 sequences, approximately 21% of which appear only once. This clonotype was obtained from an adult woman who had mild COVID-19 (a few samples of this study predate the infection). Cell type and time point are not known. Sequencing input: PBMCs or a T cell subset sorted from them (not recorded which). J is TRBJ2-2 and V is TRBV7-3; the D is unclear. The CDR3 sequence is CASSLTGRTNTGELFF. CDR3 nucleotides: TGTGCCAGCAGCTTAACTGGCAGGACGAACACCGGGGAGCTGTTTTTT.